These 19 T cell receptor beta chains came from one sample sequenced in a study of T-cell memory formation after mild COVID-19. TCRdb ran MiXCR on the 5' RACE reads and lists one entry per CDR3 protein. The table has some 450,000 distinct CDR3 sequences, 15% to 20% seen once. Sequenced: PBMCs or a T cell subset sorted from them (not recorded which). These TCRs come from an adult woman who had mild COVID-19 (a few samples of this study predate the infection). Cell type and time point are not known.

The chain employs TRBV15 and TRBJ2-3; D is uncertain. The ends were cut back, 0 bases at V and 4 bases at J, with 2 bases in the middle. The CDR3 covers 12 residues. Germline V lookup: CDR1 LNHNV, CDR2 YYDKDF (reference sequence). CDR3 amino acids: CATSREADTQYF. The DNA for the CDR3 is TGTGCCACCAGCAGAGAAGCAGATACGCAGTATTTT.

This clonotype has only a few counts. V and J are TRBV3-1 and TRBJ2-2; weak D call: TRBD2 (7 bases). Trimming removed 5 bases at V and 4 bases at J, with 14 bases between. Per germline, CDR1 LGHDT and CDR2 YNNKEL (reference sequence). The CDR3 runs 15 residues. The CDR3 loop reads CASSRGGMSTGELFF. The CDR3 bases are TGTGCCAGCAGCAGGGGGGGAATGAGCACCGGGGAGCTGTTTTTT. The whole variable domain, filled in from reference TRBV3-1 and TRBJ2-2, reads DTAVSQTPKYLVTQMGNDKSIKCEQNLGHDTMYWYKQDSKKFLKIMFSYNNKELIINETVPNRFSPKSPDKAHLNLHINSLELGDSAVYFCASSRGGMSTGELFFGEGSRLTVL.

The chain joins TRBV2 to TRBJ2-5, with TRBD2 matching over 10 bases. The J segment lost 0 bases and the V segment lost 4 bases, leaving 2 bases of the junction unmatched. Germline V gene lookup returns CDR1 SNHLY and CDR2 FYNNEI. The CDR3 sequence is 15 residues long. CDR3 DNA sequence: TGTGCCAGCAGTGGTAGCGGGGGGAACCAAGAGACCCAGTACTTC. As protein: CASSGSGGNQETQYF.

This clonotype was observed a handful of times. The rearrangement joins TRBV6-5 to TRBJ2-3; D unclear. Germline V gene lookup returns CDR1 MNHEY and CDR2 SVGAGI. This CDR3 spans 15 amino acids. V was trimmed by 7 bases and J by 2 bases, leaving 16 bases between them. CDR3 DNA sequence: TGTGCCAGCACTCCGGCGCGTGGGTACACAGATACGCAGTATTTT. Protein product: CASTPARGYTDTQYF.

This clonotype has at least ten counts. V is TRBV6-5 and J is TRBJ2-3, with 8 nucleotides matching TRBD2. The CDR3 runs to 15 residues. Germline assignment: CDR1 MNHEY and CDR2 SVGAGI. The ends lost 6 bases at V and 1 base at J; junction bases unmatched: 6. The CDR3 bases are TGTGCCAGCAGAACCTTGACTAGCGGCACAGATACGCAGTATTTT. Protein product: CASRTLTSGTDTQYF.

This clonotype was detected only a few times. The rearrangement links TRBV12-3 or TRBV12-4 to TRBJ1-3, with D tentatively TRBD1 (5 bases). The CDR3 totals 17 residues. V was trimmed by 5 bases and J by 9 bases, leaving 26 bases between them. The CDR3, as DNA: TGTGCCAGCAGTCCCCTATCAAGGTTGGCTGATGGGGGCACCATATATTTT. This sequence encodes CASSPLSRLADGGTIYF.

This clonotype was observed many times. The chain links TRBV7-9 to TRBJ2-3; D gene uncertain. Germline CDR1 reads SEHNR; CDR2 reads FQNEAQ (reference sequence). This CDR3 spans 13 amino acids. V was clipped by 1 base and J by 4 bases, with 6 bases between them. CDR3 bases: TGTGCCAGCAGCTTAGGGAATTCAGATACGCAGTATTTT. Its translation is CASSLGNSDTQYF.

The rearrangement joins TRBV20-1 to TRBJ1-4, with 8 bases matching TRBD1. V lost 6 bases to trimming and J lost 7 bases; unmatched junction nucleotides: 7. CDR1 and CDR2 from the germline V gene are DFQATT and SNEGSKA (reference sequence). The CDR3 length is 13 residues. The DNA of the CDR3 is TGCAGTGCCCGGACAGGGTGGGGTGAAAAACTGTTTTTT. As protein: CSARTGWGEKLFF.

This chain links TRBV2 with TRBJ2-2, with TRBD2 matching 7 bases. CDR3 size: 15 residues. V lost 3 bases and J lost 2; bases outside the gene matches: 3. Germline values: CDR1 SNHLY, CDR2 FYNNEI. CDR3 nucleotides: TGTGCCAGCAGTGAGTCTAGCGGAAACACCGGGGAGCTGTTTTTT. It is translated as CASSESSGNTGELFF.

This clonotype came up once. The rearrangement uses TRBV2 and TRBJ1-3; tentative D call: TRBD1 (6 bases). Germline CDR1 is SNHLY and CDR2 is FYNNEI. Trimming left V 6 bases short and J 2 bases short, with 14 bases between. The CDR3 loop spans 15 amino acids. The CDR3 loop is CASSTGITTGNTIYF. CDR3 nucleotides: TGTGCCAGCAGCACAGGGATTACTACTGGAAACACCATATATTTT.

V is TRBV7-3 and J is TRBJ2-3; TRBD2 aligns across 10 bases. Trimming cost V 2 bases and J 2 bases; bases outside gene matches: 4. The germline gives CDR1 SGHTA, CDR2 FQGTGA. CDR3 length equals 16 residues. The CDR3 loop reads CASSLQAGGLTDTQYF. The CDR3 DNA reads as TGTGCCAGCAGCTTACAAGCGGGGGGGCTCACAGATACGCAGTATTTT.

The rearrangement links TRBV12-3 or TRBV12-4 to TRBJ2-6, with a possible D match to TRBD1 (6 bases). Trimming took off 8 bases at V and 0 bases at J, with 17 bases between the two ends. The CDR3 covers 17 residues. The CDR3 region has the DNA TGTGCCAGCGCTTCGGCAGGGGAACTCTCTGGGGCCAACGTCCTGACTTTC. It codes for CASASAGELSGANVLTF.

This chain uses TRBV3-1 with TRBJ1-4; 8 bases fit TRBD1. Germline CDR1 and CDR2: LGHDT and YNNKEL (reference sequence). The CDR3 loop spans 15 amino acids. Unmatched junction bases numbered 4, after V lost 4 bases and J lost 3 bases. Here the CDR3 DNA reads TGTGCCAGCAGCCTCGACAGGGGAGCTAATGAAAAACTGTTTTTT. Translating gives CASSLDRGANEKLFF.

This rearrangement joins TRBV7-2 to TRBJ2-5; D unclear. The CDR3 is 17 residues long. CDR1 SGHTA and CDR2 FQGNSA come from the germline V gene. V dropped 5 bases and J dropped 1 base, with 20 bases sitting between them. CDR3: CASSPSPPGTSQETQYF. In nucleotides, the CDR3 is TGTGCCAGCAGCCCCAGCCCCCCGGGTACGAGCCAAGAGACCCAGTACTTC.

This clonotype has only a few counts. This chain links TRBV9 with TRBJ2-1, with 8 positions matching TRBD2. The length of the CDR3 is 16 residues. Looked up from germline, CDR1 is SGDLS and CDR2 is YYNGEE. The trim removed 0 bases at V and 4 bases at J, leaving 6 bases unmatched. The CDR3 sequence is CASSVGGGGKYNEQFF. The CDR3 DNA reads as TGTGCCAGCAGCGTAGGAGGCGGGGGGAAGTACAATGAGCAGTTCTTC. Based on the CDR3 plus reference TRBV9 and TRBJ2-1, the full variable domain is DSGVTQTPKHLITATGQRVTLRCSPRSGDLSVYWYQQSLDQGLQFLIQYYNGEERAKGNILERFSAQQFPDLHSELNLSSLELGDSALYFCASSVGGGGKYNEQFFGPGTRLTVL.

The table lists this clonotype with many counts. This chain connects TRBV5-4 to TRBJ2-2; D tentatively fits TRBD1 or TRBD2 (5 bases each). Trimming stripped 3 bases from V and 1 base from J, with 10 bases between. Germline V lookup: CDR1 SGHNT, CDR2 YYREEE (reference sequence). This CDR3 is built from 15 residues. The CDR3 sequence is CASSSGTLNTGELFF. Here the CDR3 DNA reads TGTGCCAGCAGCTCCGGGACGCTGAACACCGGGGAGCTGTTTTTT.

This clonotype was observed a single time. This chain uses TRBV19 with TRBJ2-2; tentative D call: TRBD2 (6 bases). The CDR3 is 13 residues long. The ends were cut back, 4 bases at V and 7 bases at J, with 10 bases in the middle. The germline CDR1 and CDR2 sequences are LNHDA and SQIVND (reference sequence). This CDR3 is CASSTGLVGELFF. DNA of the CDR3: TGTGCCAGTAGTACGGGACTTGTCGGGGAGCTGTTTTTT.

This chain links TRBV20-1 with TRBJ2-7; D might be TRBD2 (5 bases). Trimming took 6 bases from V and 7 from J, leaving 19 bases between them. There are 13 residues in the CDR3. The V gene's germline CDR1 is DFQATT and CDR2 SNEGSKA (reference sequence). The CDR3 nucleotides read TGCAGTGCCCTAGGCGGGCGGGTGGGGGAGCAGTACTTC. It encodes CSALGGRVGEQYF.

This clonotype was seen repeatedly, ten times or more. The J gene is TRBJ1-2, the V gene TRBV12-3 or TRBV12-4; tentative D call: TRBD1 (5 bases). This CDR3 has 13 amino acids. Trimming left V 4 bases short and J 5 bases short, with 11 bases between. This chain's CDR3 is CASSSGLAYGYTF. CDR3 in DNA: TGTGCCAGCAGTTCGGGACTTGCTTATGGCTACACCTTC.